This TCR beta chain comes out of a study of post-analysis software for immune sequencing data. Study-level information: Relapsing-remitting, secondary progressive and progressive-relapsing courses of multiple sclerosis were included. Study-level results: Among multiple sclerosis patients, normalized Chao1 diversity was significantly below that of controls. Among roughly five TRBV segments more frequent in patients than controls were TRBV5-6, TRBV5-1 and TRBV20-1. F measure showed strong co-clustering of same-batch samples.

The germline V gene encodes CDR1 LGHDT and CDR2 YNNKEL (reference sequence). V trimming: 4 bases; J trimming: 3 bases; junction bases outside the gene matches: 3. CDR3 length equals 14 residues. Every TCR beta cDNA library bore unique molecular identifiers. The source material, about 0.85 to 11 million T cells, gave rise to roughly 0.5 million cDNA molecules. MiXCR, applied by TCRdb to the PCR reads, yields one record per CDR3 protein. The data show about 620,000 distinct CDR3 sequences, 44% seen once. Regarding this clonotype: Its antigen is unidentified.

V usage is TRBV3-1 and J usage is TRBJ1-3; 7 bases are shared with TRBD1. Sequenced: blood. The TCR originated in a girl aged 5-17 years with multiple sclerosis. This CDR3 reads CASSPRDSGNTIYF. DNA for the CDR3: TGTGCCAGCAGCCCGAGGGACAGTGGAAACACCATATATTTT.